The 27 T cell receptor beta chains reported below all come from one sample, sequenced in a study of vaccination and CD4 T cells after COVID-19. Specified time point: late sampling 161 to 241 days after vaccination in a few convalescent patients. TCRdb analysed the PCR reads with MiXCR anew, one entry per CDR3 protein. This table has 25,000 to 30,000 distinct CDR3 sequences, under 60% appearing once. This sample comprised CD4+ T cells from blood, obtained about 7 months after SARS-CoV-2 vaccination. The receptor source for this set is a human donor who had recovered from COVID-19.

The sample holds a few counts of this clonotype. The chain is built from TRBV28 and TRBJ1-2; the D is unclear. Trimming shortened V by 10 bases and J by 8 bases, and 20 bases separated the two germline ends. The CDR3 extends over 13 amino acids. Germline V lookup: CDR1 MDHEN, CDR2 SYDVKM. The CDR3 sequence is CAITPDGSQGYTF. CDR3 DNA sequence: TGTGCCATAACTCCGGACGGCTCTCAAGGCTACACCTTC.

This sequence joins TRBV25-1 and TRBJ2-7; D remains ambiguous. V lost 6 bases to trimming and J lost 5 bases, with 14 bases between them. CDR1 is MGHDK, CDR2 SYGVNS, per germline. The CDR3 contains 13 residues. The CDR3 loop is CASSVTGTHEQYF. In nucleotides, the CDR3 is TGTGCCAGCAGCGTAACGGGCACCCACGAGCAGTACTTC.

This clonotype came up a few times. This chain joins TRBV28 and TRBJ1-1; no definite D call. The CDR3 is 13 amino acids. The germline V gene encodes CDR1 MDHEN and CDR2 SYDVKM. Trimming cost V 2 bases and J 5 bases, with 9 bases left between them. The CDR3 loop is CASSLQYMTEAFF. The CDR3 region has the DNA TGTGCCAGCAGTTTACAATATATGACTGAAGCTTTCTTT.

The chain is built from TRBV18 and TRBJ1-2, with 9 bases fitting TRBD1. CDR1 and CDR2 from the germline V gene are KGHSH and LQKENI. The CDR3 has 15 residues. V shed 2 bases, J shed 4 bases, and the junction held 5 bases outside the gene matches. Written as DNA, the CDR3 is TGTGCCAGCTCACCAGGACAGGGGTTGGTCTATGGCTACACCTTC. The encoded protein is CASSPGQGLVYGYTF.

This sequence joins TRBV20-1 and TRBJ2-7; 13 bases map to TRBD2. Germline trimming cut 5 bases from V and 6 bases from J; bases unmatched to any gene: 10. The CDR3 has 15 amino acids. Germline CDR1 is DFQATT and CDR2 is SNEGSKA (reference sequence). This chain's CDR3 is CSALTSGRARGEQYF. The DNA of the CDR3 is TGCAGTGCTCTTACTAGCGGGAGGGCGCGGGGCGAGCAGTACTTC.

The CDR3 is CASSLGGGPSYNEQFF. The CDR3 nucleotides are TGTGCCAGCAGCTTAGGGGGGGGACCCTCCTACAATGAGCAGTTCTTC. V and J are TRBV7-6 and TRBJ2-1, with 7 bases fitting TRBD2. This CDR3 has 16 amino acids. V lost 1 base, J lost 0 bases, and 3 bases stayed unmatched. The V gene's germline CDR1 is SGHVS and CDR2 FNYEAQ.

This chain uses TRBV11-2 with TRBJ2-5, with unresolved D. V lost 3 bases, J lost 5 bases, and 10 bases lay in between. In germline, CDR1 is SGHAT, CDR2 FQNNGV. CDR3 length: 13 residues. CDR3 in amino acids: CASSFSQAETQYF. Here the CDR3 DNA reads TGTGCCAGCAGCTTCTCACAAGCGGAGACCCAGTACTTC.

The gene calls are TRBV28 and TRBJ1-1; 7 nucleotides match TRBD1. Trimming took 3 bases from V and 4 from J; bases not matched to a gene: 8. Germline values: CDR1 MDHEN, CDR2 SYDVKM. The CDR3 totals 15 residues. This CDR3 reads CASSFEGALATEAFF. The CDR3 DNA reads TGTGCCAGCAGTTTCGAGGGGGCCTTGGCCACTGAAGCTTTCTTT.

The V gene is TRBV7-9, the J gene TRBJ1-1; maybe TRBD1 (5 bases). Per the germline V gene, CDR1 is SEHNR and CDR2 is FQNEAQ (reference sequence). The V end was cut by 5 bases, the J end by 3 bases, with 22 bases between. CDR3 length: 17 amino acids. In DNA form, the CDR3 reads TGTGCCAGCAGCCCTCAAGGGGTCTCTTTGTTTGACACTGAAGCTTTCTTT. Its protein product is CASSPQGVSLFDTEAFF. Using reference TRBV7-9 and TRBJ1-1 for the parts outside the CDR3, the full variable domain is DTGVSQNPRHKITKRGQNVTFRCDPISEHNRLYWYRQTLGQGPEFLTYFQNEAQLEKSRLLSDRFSAERPKGSFSTLEIQRTEQGDSAMYLCASSPQGVSLFDTEAFFGQGTRLTVV.

This clonotype was picked up a small number of times. This chain joins TRBV19 and TRBJ2-1; no clear D. The CDR3 contains 15 residues. Germline V CDR1 and CDR2: LNHDA, SQIVND (reference sequence). Trimming pared 5 bases from V and 6 bases from J, leaving 17 bases between. The CDR3 sequence: CASSPQTRLGNEQFF. CDR3 nucleotides: TGTGCCAGTAGTCCTCAAACACGGTTGGGCAATGAGCAGTTCTTC.

The genes are TRBV7-2 and TRBJ2-5; 7 nucleotides match TRBD2. V dropped 5 bases and J dropped 5; count of bases not matched to a gene: 8. From germline, CDR1 is SGHTA and CDR2 FQGNSA. The CDR3 loop spans 14 amino acids. CDR3 sequence (DNA): TGTGCCAGCAGCGCCTGGACTAGTTTGGAGACCCAGTACTTC. Protein: CASSAWTSLETQYF. Looking up the rest from reference TRBV7-2 and TRBJ2-5 gives the full variable domain: GAGVSQSPSNKVTEKGKDVELRCDPISGHTALYWYRQSLGQGLEFLIYFQGNSAPDKSGLPSDRFSAERTGGSVSTLTIQRTQQEDSAVYLCASSAWTSLETQYFGPGTRLLVL.

This clonotype appeared a few times. The chain uses TRBV6-2 or TRBV6-3 and TRBJ1-5; 8 positions match TRBD1. CDR1 MNHEY and CDR2 SVGEGT come from the germline V gene. Trimming at V came to 6 bases and at J to 6 bases, leaving 13 bases not matched to a gene. This CDR3 has 16 residues. The CDR3 sequence: CASSHAVGQGAQPQHF. Written as DNA, the CDR3 is TGTGCCAGCAGCCACGCCGTGGGGCAGGGGGCTCAGCCCCAGCATTTT.

The chain has TRBV2 and TRBJ2-3; D remains ambiguous. The CDR3 spans 13 residues. Germline-derived CDR1 and CDR2 are SNHLY and FYNNEI. V shed 2 bases and J shed 2 bases, with 5 bases lying between them. The CDR3 nucleotides are TGTGCCAGCAGTGAACAGGTCACAGATACGCAGTATTTT. Amino acids: CASSEQVTDTQYF. Looking up the rest from reference TRBV2 and TRBJ2-3 gives the full variable domain: EPEVTQTPSHQVTQMGQEVILRCVPISNHLYFYWYRQILGQKVEFLVSFYNNEISEKSEIFDDQFSVERPDGSNFTLKIRSTKLEDSAMYFCASSEQVTDTQYFGPGTRLTVL.

The CDR3 is CASSDDSNNEQFF. CDR3 in DNA: TGTGCCAGCAGTGACGACTCAAACAATGAGCAGTTCTTC. The V gene is TRBV6-4, the J gene TRBJ2-1; D uncertain. Trimming stripped 2 bases from V and 5 bases from J, with 7 bases between. CDR3 length equals 13 residues. Germline CDR1 reads MRHNA; CDR2 reads SNTAGT.

The rearrangement links TRBV28 to TRBJ2-5, with D uncertain. This CDR3 comprises 13 residues. V was trimmed by 2 bases and J by 2 bases, leaving 6 bases between them. The V gene's germline CDR1 is MDHEN and CDR2 SYDVKM. The CDR3 loop reads CASSLEQQETQYF. The CDR3, as DNA: TGTGCCAGCAGTTTAGAGCAGCAAGAGACCCAGTACTTC. The full variable domain, rest sourced from reference TRBV28 and TRBJ2-5, is DVKVTQSSRYLVKRTGEKVFLECVQDMDHENMFWYRQDPGLGLRLIYFSYDVKMKEKGDIPEGYSVSREKKERFSLILESASTNQTSMYLCASSLEQQETQYFGPGTRLLVL.

The J gene is TRBJ2-1, the V gene TRBV20-1, with D unclear. In germline, CDR1 is DFQATT, CDR2 SNEGSKA (reference sequence). The CDR3 consists of 13 residues. Trimming left V 1 base short and J 2 bases short, with 6 bases between. The CDR3 here is CSARGLAYNEQFF. CDR3 sequence (DNA): TGCAGTGCTAGAGGTCTGGCCTACAATGAGCAGTTCTTC.

This rearrangement joins TRBV20-1 to TRBJ2-1; unclear D gene. This CDR3 is 13 amino acids long. Germline V CDR1 and CDR2: DFQATT, SNEGSKA (reference sequence). V lost 6 bases, J lost 4 bases, and 13 bases lay in between. The CDR3 DNA reads TGCAGTGCAAATCTAGGCGATTACAATGAGCAGTTCTTC. Its protein is CSANLGDYNEQFF.

The CDR3 is CSAFKPGVDSGYTF. CDR3 sequence (DNA): TGCAGTGCTTTTAAACCGGGGGTAGACTCTGGCTACACCTTC. This chain uses TRBV20-1 with TRBJ1-2; D possibly corresponds to TRBD1 (5 bases). V lost 5 bases, J lost 7 bases, and 20 bases lay in between. Germline V gives CDR1 DFQATT, CDR2 SNEGSKA (reference sequence). This CDR3 has 14 residues.

This clonotype has more than one count but fewer than ten. The chain has TRBV27 and TRBJ2-1; 7 bases fit TRBD2. This CDR3 has 17 amino acids. Trimming took 5 bases from V and 6 from J; bases not matched to a gene: 16. Germline lookup yields CDR1 MNHEY and CDR2 SMNVEV (reference sequence). The CDR3 nucleotides read TGTGCCAGCAGTACCCGGGTGGGGGAGGGAGGGACCAATGAGCAGTTCTTC. Amino acid sequence: CASSTRVGEGGTNEQFF.

This clonotype was found a few times. The DNA of the CDR3 is TGTGCCAGCAGCTTTCTAAGCGGGGCAGCCTACGAGCAGTACTTC. It translates to CASSFLSGAAYEQYF. The rearrangement links TRBV5-6 to TRBJ2-7, with 7 bases identical to TRBD2. This CDR3 is 15 amino acids long. From germline, CDR1 is SGHDT and CDR2 YYEEEE. V was clipped by 2 bases and J by 2 bases; unmatched bases: 7.

The chain links TRBV20-1 to TRBJ2-5; 9 bases line up with TRBD1. CDR3 size: 16 residues. V was clipped by 0 bases and J by 4 bases; unmatched bases: 9. CDR1 DFQATT and CDR2 SNEGSKA come from the germline V gene (reference sequence). In nucleotides, the CDR3 is TGCAGTGCTAGAGACCGGGACAGGGTCGGGTTAGAGACCCAGTACTTC. This sequence encodes CSARDRDRVGLETQYF.

This chain connects TRBV28 to TRBJ2-3, with 9 bases lining up with TRBD2. The germline CDR1 and CDR2 sequences are MDHEN and SYDVKM. V lost 5 bases to trimming and J lost 4 bases; unmatched junction nucleotides: 13. The CDR3 is made up of 17 amino acids. CDR3 coding DNA: TGTGCCAGCAGTCCCGGTTTGTCTAGCGGGAATCCAGATACGCAGTATTTT. It specifies CASSPGLSSGNPDTQYF.

This clonotype was seen a few times. The chain uses TRBV15 and TRBJ2-5; D perhaps matches TRBD1 (5 bases). The V gene's germline CDR1 is LNHNV and CDR2 YYDKDF (reference sequence). This CDR3 contains 16 residues. Deletions cut 0 bases from V and 1 base from J, with 12 bases between. The CDR3 DNA sequence: TGTGCCACCAGCAGAGAGAACGGGCAGGGCCAAGAGACCCAGTACTTC. Protein product: CATSRENGQGQETQYF.

The genes are TRBV15 and TRBJ2-2, with 8 bases lining up with TRBD1. CDR1 is LNHNV, CDR2 YYDKDF, per germline (reference sequence). V was clipped by 6 bases and J by 4 bases; unmatched bases: 13. CDR3 size: 17 residues. CDR3 loop: CATRSTSGQASTGELFF. The CDR3 DNA sequence: TGTGCCACCAGAAGTACCTCGGGACAGGCGAGCACCGGGGAGCTGTTTTTT.

The chain carries TRBV20-1 and TRBJ1-2; possibly TRBD1 for D (5 bases). Between the trimmed V and J ends, which lost 0 bases and 3 bases, there was a span of 14 bases. Germline assignment: CDR1 DFQATT and CDR2 SNEGSKA (reference sequence). This CDR3 has 15 residues. The CDR3 DNA follows: TGCAGTGCTAGAGACCTCGTACGGGGGGACTATGGCTACACCTTC. This sequence encodes CSARDLVRGDYGYTF.

The CDR3 loop reads CASGLEGTQYF. The CDR3 nucleotides are TGTGCCAGCGGACTAGAGGGGACCCAGTACTTC. The rearrangement links TRBV6-2 or TRBV6-3 to TRBJ2-5, with 7 bases matching TRBD2. Germline CDR1 is MNHEY and CDR2 is SVGEGT. Trimming at V came to 8 bases and at J to 7 bases, leaving 4 bases not matched to a gene. The CDR3 contains 11 residues.

V is TRBV7-3 and J is TRBJ2-3, with D possibly called TRBD1 or TRBD2 (6 bases each). Trimming pared 0 bases from V and 1 base from J, leaving 11 bases between. Germline lookup yields CDR1 SGHTA and CDR2 FQGTGA. This CDR3 is built from 16 residues. This chain's CDR3 is CASSLTRRGGTDTQYF. The CDR3, as DNA: TGTGCCAGCAGCTTAACCAGGAGGGGGGGCACAGATACGCAGTATTTT. Looking up the rest from reference TRBV7-3 and TRBJ2-3 gives the full variable domain: GAGVSQTPSNKVTEKGKYVELRCDPISGHTALYWYRQSLGQGPEFLIYFQGTGAADDSGLPNDRFFAVRPEGSVSTLKIQRTERGDSAVYLCASSLTRRGGTDTQYFGPGTRLTVL.